Listed here is a single T cell receptor (beta chain). The antigen is not known. Amplification targeted the TCR beta CDR3 regions, with RNA transcripts as the source material. RT-PCR was first run with HTBI primers, then multiplex PCR in a second round. TCRdb reprocessed the multiplex PCR reads with MiXCR, giving one entry per CDR3 protein. The sample shows about 700,000 distinct CDR3 sequences, more than 40% of them seen only once. This sample stems from a study of Graves' ophthalmopathy and Graves' hyperthyroidism. Overall study findings and caveats: Blood was where most expanded thyroid clonotypes above 0.001 frequency also turned up.

Between the trimmed V and J ends, which lost 3 bases and 2 bases, there was a span of 10 bases. The CDR3 loop spans 14 amino acids. CDR1 and CDR2 (germline): ENHRY, SYGVKD. This sequence joins TRBV10-3 and TRBJ1-2; TRBD1 might be the D (5 bases). The TCR sequence derives from an adult man with Graves' ophthalmopathy. Specimen: peripheral blood. The CDR3 DNA sequence: TGTGCCATCAGTGAAGCGACAGAGAACTATGGCTACACCTTC. Translated, it gives CAISEATENYGYTF.